These 5 T cell receptor beta chains were sequenced from one sample in a study of post-analysis software for immune sequencing data. Study observations and caveats: TRBV5-6, TRBV5-1 and TRBV20-1 belonged to a set of about 5 TRBV segments that were more frequent in patients than controls.

Every TCR beta cDNA library bore unique molecular identifiers. Via MiXCR, TCRdb re-called the PCR reads, giving one row per CDR3 protein. This sample has about 770,000 distinct CDR3 sequences, with approximately 44% found just once. Their antigen targets remain unknown. Material: blood. These TCRs come from a girl aged 5-17 years with multiple sclerosis.

The V call is TRBV2, the J call TRBJ2-3; no clear D gene. The germline CDR1 and CDR2 sequences are SNHLY and FYNNEI. V lost 2 bases, J lost 5 bases, and 14 bases lay in between. The CDR3 consists of 15 residues. Written as DNA, the CDR3 is TGTGCCAGCAGTGAATACGGTACTGGCGTAGATACGCAGTATTTT. Amino acid sequence: CASSEYGTGVDTQYF.

The chain combines TRBV20-1 with TRBJ2-5; D is possibly TRBD2 (6 bases). The germline V and J ends were trimmed by 3 bases and 5 bases, with 16 bases remaining between them. Germline values: CDR1 DFQATT, CDR2 SNEGSKA (reference sequence). The CDR3 consists of 14 residues. CDR3 sequence (DNA): TGCAGTGCTAGTACGGGAGCAGGCGTGGAGACCCAGTACTTC. Translated: CSASTGAGVETQYF.

This clonotype was seen a few times. The chain employs TRBV2 and TRBJ2-5; 10 bases align to TRBD2. V shed 7 bases, J shed 5 bases, and the junction held 1 base outside the gene matches. The CDR3 runs 12 residues. Per germline, CDR1 SNHLY and CDR2 FYNNEI. CDR3: CASKAGGETQYF. CDR3 nucleotides: TGTGCCAGCAAAGCGGGAGGGGAGACCCAGTACTTC.

This clonotype was counted a few times. The rearrangement uses TRBV7-2 and TRBJ1-4; no firm D call. Per germline, CDR1 SGHTA and CDR2 FQGNSA. The CDR3 contains 14 residues. V was trimmed by 3 bases and J by 1 base, leaving 6 bases between them. CDR3 bases: TGTGCCAGCAGCTTGGGCAGAACTAATGAAAAACTGTTTTTT. Its translation: CASSLGRTNEKLFF.

In its sample, this clonotype was seen a few times. A much larger clone lies a single base off, so this may be a read error. The chain joins TRBV11-3 to TRBJ2-7; TRBD2 agrees at 7 bases. This CDR3 spans 12 amino acids. Germline CDR1 is SGHNT and CDR2 is YENEEA. The CDR3, as DNA: TGTACCAGCAGCCCAGGGAGGGGCGAGCAGTACTTC. Protein product: CTSSPGRGEQYF.